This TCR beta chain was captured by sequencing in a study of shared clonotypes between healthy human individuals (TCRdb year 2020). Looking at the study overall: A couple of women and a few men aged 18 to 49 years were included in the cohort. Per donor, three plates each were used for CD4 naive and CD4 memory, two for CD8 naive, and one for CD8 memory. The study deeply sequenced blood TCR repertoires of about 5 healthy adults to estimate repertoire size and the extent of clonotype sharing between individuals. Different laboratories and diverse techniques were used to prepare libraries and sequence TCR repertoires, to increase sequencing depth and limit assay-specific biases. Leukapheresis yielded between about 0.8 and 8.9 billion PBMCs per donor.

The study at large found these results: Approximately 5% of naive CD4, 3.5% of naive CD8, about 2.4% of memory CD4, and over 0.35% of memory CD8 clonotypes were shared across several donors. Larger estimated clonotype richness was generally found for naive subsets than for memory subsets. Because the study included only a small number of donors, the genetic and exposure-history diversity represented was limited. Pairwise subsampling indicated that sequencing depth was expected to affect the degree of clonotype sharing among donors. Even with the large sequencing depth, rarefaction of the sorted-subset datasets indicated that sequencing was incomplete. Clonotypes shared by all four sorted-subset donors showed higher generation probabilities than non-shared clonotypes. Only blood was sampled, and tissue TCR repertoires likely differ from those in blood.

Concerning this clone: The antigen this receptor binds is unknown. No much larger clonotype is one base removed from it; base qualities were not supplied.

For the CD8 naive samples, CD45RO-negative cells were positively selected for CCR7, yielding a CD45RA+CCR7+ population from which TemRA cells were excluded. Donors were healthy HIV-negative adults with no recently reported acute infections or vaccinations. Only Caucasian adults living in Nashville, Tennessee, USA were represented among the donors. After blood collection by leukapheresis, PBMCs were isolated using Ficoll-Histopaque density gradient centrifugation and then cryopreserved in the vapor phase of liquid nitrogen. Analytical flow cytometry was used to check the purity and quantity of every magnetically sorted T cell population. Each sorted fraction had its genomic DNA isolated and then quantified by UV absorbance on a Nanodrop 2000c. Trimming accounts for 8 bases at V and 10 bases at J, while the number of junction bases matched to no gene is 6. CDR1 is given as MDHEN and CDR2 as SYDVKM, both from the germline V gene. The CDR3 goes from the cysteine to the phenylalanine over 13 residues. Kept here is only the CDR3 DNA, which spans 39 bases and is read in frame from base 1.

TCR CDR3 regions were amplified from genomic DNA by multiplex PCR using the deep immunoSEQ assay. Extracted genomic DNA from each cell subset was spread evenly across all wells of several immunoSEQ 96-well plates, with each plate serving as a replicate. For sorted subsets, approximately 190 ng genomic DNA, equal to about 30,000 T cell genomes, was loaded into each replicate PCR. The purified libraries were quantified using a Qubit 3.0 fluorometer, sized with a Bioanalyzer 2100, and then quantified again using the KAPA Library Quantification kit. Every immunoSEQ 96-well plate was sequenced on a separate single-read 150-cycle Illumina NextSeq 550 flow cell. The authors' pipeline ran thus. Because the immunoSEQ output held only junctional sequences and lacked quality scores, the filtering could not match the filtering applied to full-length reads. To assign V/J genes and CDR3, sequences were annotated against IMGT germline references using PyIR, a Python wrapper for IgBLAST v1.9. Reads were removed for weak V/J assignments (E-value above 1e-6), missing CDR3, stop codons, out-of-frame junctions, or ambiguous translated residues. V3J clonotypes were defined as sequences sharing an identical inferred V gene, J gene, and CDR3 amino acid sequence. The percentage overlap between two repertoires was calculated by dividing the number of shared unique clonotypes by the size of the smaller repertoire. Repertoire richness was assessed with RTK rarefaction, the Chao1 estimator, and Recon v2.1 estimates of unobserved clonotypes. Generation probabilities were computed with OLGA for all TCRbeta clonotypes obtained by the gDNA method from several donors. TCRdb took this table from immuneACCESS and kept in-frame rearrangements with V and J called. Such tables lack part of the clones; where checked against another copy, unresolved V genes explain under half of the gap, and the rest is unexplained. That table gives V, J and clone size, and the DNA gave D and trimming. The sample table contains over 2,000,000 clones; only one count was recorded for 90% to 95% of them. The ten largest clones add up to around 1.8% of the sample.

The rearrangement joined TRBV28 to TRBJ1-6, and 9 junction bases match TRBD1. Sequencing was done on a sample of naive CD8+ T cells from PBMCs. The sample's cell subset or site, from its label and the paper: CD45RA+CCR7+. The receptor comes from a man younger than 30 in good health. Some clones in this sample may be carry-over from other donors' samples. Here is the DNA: TGTGCCAGCGGGACAGGGTGGGACTCACCCCTCCACTTT. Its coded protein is CASGTGWDSPLHF.